Listed below are T cell receptor beta chains from one sample, sequenced in a study of long-term antiretroviral therapy in people with HIV. The table came from immunoSEQ multiplex PCR; TCRdb's copy has only in-frame clones and leaves some out. This sample has around 4,400 clones; 70% to 90% occur once, and the top ten carry about 5.9%. The specimen was unsorted PBMCs, collected 1.3 years after starting antiretroviral therapy. All receptors come from a woman aged 45-65 years with HIV. Each CDR3 is given with its conserved first and last residue. Fields, in order: D gene, clone size, J gene, V gene, CDR3 protein, CDR3 DNA. D genes are given only for firm matches. Only part of the rows carry a size: once, few, many, or a class if the clone is expanded.

TRBD2 | . | TRBJ2-2 | TRBV29-1 | CSFGKRGGNTGELFF | TGCAGCTTCGGGAAGCGGGGGGGGAACACCGGGGAGCTGTTTTTT
. | . | TRBJ2-1 | TRBV10-2 | CATRVGEVNEQFF | TGCGCCACCAGGGTAGGGGAGGTAAATGAGCAGTTCTTC
. | . | TRBJ1-2 | TRBV2 | CASSDFRYLRAINYGYTF | TGTGCCAGCAGTGATTTCCGGTATTTGAGGGCTATTAACTATGGCTACACCTTC
. | . | TRBJ2-2 | TRBV9 | CASSPLWRGGNTGELFF | TGTGCCAGCAGCCCGCTTTGGAGGGGGGGTAACACCGGGGAGCTGTTTTTT
TRBD1 | . | TRBJ1-2 | TRBV6-5 | CASSYSGGGGYTF | TGTGCCAGCAGTTACTCAGGGGGCGGGGGCTACACCTTC
. | few | TRBJ2-3 | TRBV10-3 | CAISESLRGGTDTQYF | TGTGCCATCAGTGAGTCTTTGCGGGGTGGCACAGATACGCAGTATTTT
. | . | TRBJ2-1 | TRBV7-3 | CASSLNRPSSYNEQFF | TGTGCCAGCAGCTTAAACCGGCCGAGCTCCTACAATGAGCAGTTCTTC
. | . | TRBJ1-1 | TRBV18 | CASSPAVNTEAFF | TGTGCCAGCTCTCCGGCCGTGAACACTGAAGCTTTCTTT
. | . | TRBJ2-3 | TRBV30 | CAWSVGGTDTQYF | TGTGCCTGGAGTGTAGGGGGAACGGATACGCAGTATTTT
TRBD1 | . | TRBJ1-5 | TRBV9 | CASSVGQGMQPQHF | TGTGCCAGCAGCGTAGGACAGGGTATGCAGCCCCAGCATTTT
. | . | TRBJ2-3 | TRBV5-6 | CASSLPSNTQYF | TGTGCCAGCAGCTTGCCCTCCAATACGCAGTATTTT
. | . | TRBJ1-5 | TRBV7-2 | CASSDRTSNQPQHF | TGTGCCAGCAGTGACAGGACCAGCAATCAGCCCCAGCATTTT
. | . | TRBJ2-2 | TRBV21-1 | CASTRGAAGSNTGELFF | TGTGCCAGCACCCGAGGTGCGGCGGGTTCGAACACCGGGGAGCTGTTTTTT
. | . | TRBJ1-4 | TRBV2 | CASSTGGRRSEKLFF | TGTGCCAGCAGCACCGGGGGACGTAGGAGTGAAAAACTGTTTTTT
. | once | TRBJ1-5 | TRBV27 | CASSLAGTSNQPQHF | TGTGCCAGCAGTTTAGCAGGTACTAGCAATCAGCCCCAGCATTTT
TRBD2 | few | TRBJ2-3 | TRBV7-3 | CASSLGLAGSTDTQYF | TGTGCCAGCAGCTTAGGGCTAGCGGGGAGCACAGATACGCAGTATTTT
. | once | TRBJ2-3 | TRBV5-6 | CASSLLLARSTDTQYF | TGTGCCAGCAGCTTGTTACTAGCTAGAAGCACAGATACGCAGTATTTT
. | . | TRBJ1-3 | TRBV11-2 | CASSLGYTGSGNTIYF | TGTGCCAGCAGCTTAGGTTACACGGGATCTGGAAACACCATATATTTT
. | . | TRBJ1-2 | TRBV7-9 | CASSLQLGLGSYGYTF | TGTGCCAGCAGCCTCCAATTAGGACTCGGATCCTATGGCTACACCTTC
TRBD1 | . | TRBJ2-2 | TRBV18 | CASSPETGVTGELFF | TGTGCCAGCTCACCTGAGACAGGGGTCACCGGGGAGCTGTTTTTT
TRBD1 | . | TRBJ1-1 | TRBV7-2 | CASSLARATGRNPFF | TGTGCCAGCAGCTTAGCGCGGGCGACAGGGAGGAATCCTTTCTTT
TRBD2 | . | TRBJ2-3 | TRBV5-1 | CASSSSGGAKDTQYF | TGCGCCAGCAGCTCCAGCGGGGGGGCCAAAGATACGCAGTATTTT
TRBD1 | few | TRBJ2-2 | TRBV5-1 | CASSWGTDTGELFF | TGCGCCAGCAGCTGGGGGACAGACACCGGGGAGCTGTTTTTT
. | . | TRBJ1-5 | TRBV10-3 | CAIFEQPQHF | TGTGCCATATTCGAACAGCCCCAGCATTTT
. | . | TRBJ2-3 | TRBV18 | CASSLTRGTDTQYF | TGTGCCAGCTCACTGACTAGGGGCACAGATACGCAGTATTTT
. | . | TRBJ1-2 | TRBV6-1 | CASTAQGSDYGYTF | TGTGCCAGCACCGCTCAGGGTAGTGACTATGGCTACACCTTC
TRBD1 | . | TRBJ2-7 | TRBV15 | CATSRGTQGTEDF | TGTGCCACCAGCAGAGGCACCCAGGGGACAGAGGATTTC
TRBD2 | . | TRBJ2-3 | TRBV7-9 | CASSLGTSGGTDTQYF | TGTGCCAGCAGCTTAGGGACTAGCGGGGGCACAGATACGCAGTATTTT
. | . | TRBJ2-5 | TRBV19 | CASSVQDGETQYF | TGTGCCAGTAGTGTTCAGGACGGAGAGACCCAGTACTTC
. | . | TRBJ1-1 | TRBV30 | CAWSDGVANTEAFF | TGTGCCTGGAGCGATGGGGTAGCGAACACTGAAGCTTTCTTT
TRBD2 | once | TRBJ2-5 | TRBV30 | CAWRTVGGSRETQYF | TGTGCCTGGAGAACCGTGGGGGGGTCCAGGGAGACCCAGTACTTC
. | . | TRBJ2-2 | TRBV14 | CASSQGVNWNTGELFF | TGTGCCAGCAGCCAAGGGGTAAATTGGAACACCGGGGAGCTGTTTTTT
TRBD2 | . | TRBJ2-3 | TRBV15 | CATSRVSGGTDTQYF | TGTGCCACCAGCAGAGTTAGCGGGGGAACAGATACGCAGTATTTT
. | . | TRBJ2-1 | TRBV7-3 | CASSLTPTSNEQFF | TGTGCCAGCAGCTTAACGCCCACTAGCAATGAGCAGTTCTTC
. | . | TRBJ2-2 | TRBV27 | CASSTDNTGELFF | TGTGCCAGCAGTACAGATAACACCGGGGAGCTGTTTTTT
. | . | TRBJ1-1 | TRBV18 | CASSPPPAGNTEAFF | TGTGCCAGCTCACCCCCACCGGCGGGGAACACTGAAGCTTTCTTT
. | . | TRBJ2-3 | TRBV30 | CAWAGGARGTQYF | TGTGCCTGGGCGGGCGGGGCGCGGGGTACGCAGTATTTT
TRBD2 | . | TRBJ2-1 | TRBV7-2 | CASSSPFGTSGNEQFF | TGTGCCAGCAGCTCCCCATTCGGGACTAGCGGCAATGAGCAGTTCTTC
. | . | TRBJ2-5 | TRBV7-2 | CASSLFGARQETQYF | TGTGCCAGCAGCCTGTTCGGGGCTCGACAAGAGACCCAGTACTTC
. | . | TRBJ1-4 | TRBV7-9 | CASSSGQPATNEKLFF | TGTGCCAGCAGTTCCGGACAGCCCGCAACTAATGAAAAACTGTTTTTT
TRBD1 | . | TRBJ2-2 | TRBV7-3 | CASSDKTGSTGELFF | TGTGCCAGCAGCGACAAGACAGGGTCGACCGGGGAGCTGTTTTTT
. | . | TRBJ1-5 | TRBV7-9 | CASSTPGQPQHF | TGTGCCAGCAGCACCCCGGGTCAGCCCCAGCATTTT
. | . | TRBJ1-4 | TRBV15 | CATSRESVTESLFF | TGTGCCACCAGCAGGGAGAGCGTAACGGAGTCACTGTTTTTT
. | . | TRBJ2-3 | TRBV30 | CALGGMSTDTQYF | TGTGCCTTAGGGGGGATGAGCACAGATACGCAGTATTTT